The 4 T cell receptor beta chains given below trace back to one sample, sequenced in a study of identifying expanded T cells in peripheral blood. The protocol was immunoSEQ multiplex PCR, while the TCRdb copy is restricted to in-frame clones and leaves out a portion. The sample consists of 80,000 to 95,000 clones, approximately 90% of them appearing once. The sample was blood. The receptors shown here come from a person between 18 and 69 years old in good health.

V gene TRBV7-9 combines with J gene TRBJ2-7, with unresolved D. The V end was cut by 4 bases, the J end by 4 bases, with 11 bases between. The CDR3 covers 13 residues. The germline CDR1 and CDR2 sequences are SEHNR and FQNEAQ (reference sequence). CDR3 nucleotide sequence: TGTGCCAGCAGCTCTCAATTCATTTACGAGCAGTACTTC. It yields the protein CASSSQFIYEQYF.

In its sample, this clone was seen once. This rearrangement joins TRBV15 to TRBJ2-7, with 14 bases matching TRBD2. Trimming removed 3 bases from V and 9 bases from J; junction bases left unmatched: 7. The CDR3 totals 15 residues. Germline V gene sequence: CDR1 LNHNV, CDR2 YYDKDF (reference sequence). Here the CDR3 reads CATSRGLAGEQGQYF. The CDR3 DNA sequence: TGTGCCACCAGCAGGGGACTAGCGGGAGAGCAGGGGCAGTACTTC.

The chain has TRBV6-4 and TRBJ2-1; 9 positions agree with TRBD2. This CDR3 contains 16 residues. Germline values: CDR1 MRHNA, CDR2 SNTAGT. V lost 0 bases and J lost 8; bases outside the gene matches: 8. This CDR3 is CASSDSFAGGPHEQFF. As DNA, the CDR3 is TGTGCCAGCAGTGACTCATTTGCGGGGGGGCCGCATGAGCAGTTCTTC.

The rearrangement joins TRBV7-3 to TRBJ2-3; perhaps TRBD1 as D (6 bases). The CDR3 extends over 18 amino acids. V gave up 5 bases and J gave up 0 bases, with 21 bases separating them. Germline CDR1 and CDR2: SGHTA and FQGTGA. The CDR3 nucleotides are TGTGCCAGCAGCCGACGAGGGGGTGCACAACCTAGCACAGATACGCAGTATTTT. Encoded protein: CASSRRGGAQPSTDTQYF. Combining the CDR3 with reference TRBV7-3 and TRBJ2-3 gives the whole variable domain GAGVSQTPSNKVTEKGKYVELRCDPISGHTALYWYRQSLGQGPEFLIYFQGTGAADDSGLPNDRFFAVRPEGSVSTLKIQRTERGDSAVYLCASSRRGGAQPSTDTQYFGPGTRLTVL.